This T cell receptor beta chain is from a study of circulating and synovial CD4+ cells in juvenile arthritis. Trimming cost V 0 bases and J 4 bases; bases outside gene matches: 3. Germline CDR1 and CDR2: SGHRS and YFSETQ. This CDR3 is 14 amino acids long. Comments on this clone: Its antigen remains unknown.

Regarding the study as a whole: Circulating pathogenic-like lymphocytes shared a substantially higher fraction of CDR3 sequences with synovium than bulk blood.

Libraries were prepared by immunoSEQ multiplex PCR; TCRdb keeps only in-frame clonotypes and omits some of them. The sample shows 15,000 to 20,000 clones, approximately 90% of them seen only once. The genes are TRBV5-1 and TRBJ1-2; 7 nucleotides align to TRBD1. Sequencing used CD4+ T cells from blood. This TCR came from a human donor with juvenile idiopathic arthritis. The CDR3 is CASSLGQGSYGYTF. CDR3 DNA sequence: TGCGCCAGCAGCTTGGGACAGGGAAGCTATGGCTACACCTTC.